This T cell receptor (beta chain) is from a study of identical twins (dated by TCRdb to 2016 to 2017). Study-level background: TCR alpha and beta repertoires from monozygotic twins, unrelated adults of various ages and cord blood were deep-sequenced to test whether fetal clonotypes persist. To rule out contamination, the twin experiments were replicated at different times with different library preparation protocols. Broader findings and caveats from the paper: Out-of-frame TCR alpha sequences shared between twins showed an excess of low generation-probability sequences compared with coincidental sharing between unrelated individuals. In beta out-of-frame sequences, excess twin sharing was weaker, because having fewer shared sequences lowered the signal-to-noise ratio. Invariant T cells such as MAIT and iNKT could partly confound zero-insertion analyses, though diverse VJ usage argued against this for most clonotypes. Because the same donors could not be followed over many years, the conclusions relied on cross-sectional statistical analysis. Abundant cord blood beta clonotypes had fewer insertions, young adult naive repertoires showed a similar but weaker trend, and memory repertoires showed no such trend. Out-of-frame TCR alpha sharing in monozygotic twins was systematically underestimated by recombination models, whereas sharing between unrelated individuals was in agreement with the recombination models.

The library was made by 5' RACE. Sequencing used an Illumina HiSeq 2000. A universal primer binding site was added through template switching, and the final cDNA carried a unique molecular identifier so that TCR cDNA molecules could be counted accurately. First-strand cDNA for TCR alpha and beta chains was synthesized from specific primers in the conserved constant-segment region. To control for contamination, each cDNA library was double barcoded with a SMART-Mk sample barcode plus Illumina barcodes. Two successive PCR steps introduced TruSeq adapter sequences along with Illumina sample barcodes. Sequencing of the TCR alpha and beta cDNA libraries was done on the Illumina HiSeq platform using custom primers. The published analysis was carried out like this. MiGEC processed the raw reads to extract unique molecular identifiers, while MiXCR was used to determine the CDR3 positions. Recombination models were inferred per individual with the repgenHMM and IGoR tools using an EM algorithm. The tcR package in R was used for shared clonotype analysis, with sharing normalized by the product of cloneset sizes. To study raw recombination free of thymic and clonal selection effects, out-of-frame nonproductive sequences were analyzed. The raw public reads went through TCRdb reprocessing: fastp at Q25, MiXCR clone calling, in-frame beta chains kept. CDR3 protein sequences are deduplicated, and each keeps its most common genes and DNA. For this entry, the V and J calls and clone size follow TCRdb and not the study's own pipeline. The sample data list about 520,000 distinct CDR3 sequences, and about 20% of these were observed just once. Around 1% of the sample comes from the top ten.

This clonotype was counted between two and nine times. Its antigen is unknown. Base qualities are not recorded, but no much larger clone differs from it by a single base. The germline V gene gives CDR1 as LGHNA and CDR2 as YNFKEQ. At the junction V is shortened by 3 bases and J by 3 bases; bases outside the gene matches: 2. Its CDR3 holds 14 amino acids, cysteine through phenylalanine. The entry retains the CDR3 DNA only, 42 bases that are in frame from base 1. Every donor in the study was a healthy Caucasian. The twin cohort consisted of three pairs of female monozygotic twins, all aged roughly 18 to 30 years. CD4+ and CD8+ T cell populations were isolated with positive isolation kits from Invitrogen. This sample also belongs to another study, concerning T cells expressing NK-cell markers. Per that second paper: Seven to nine donors provided sorted CD3+CD56+NKG2C+, CD3+CD56+NKG2C- and CD3+CD56-NKG2C+ T-cell subsets, whose TCR beta-chain repertoires were profiled. Of the eight sequenced donors, seven were found to be HCMV-seropositive and one was found to be HCMV-seronegative. To restrict sorting to alphabetaTCR-expressing T cells, an anti-gammadeltaTCR antibody was added in several experiments. For several donors, the dominant CD3+CD56+NKG2C+ clonotypes were among the top 10 CD8+ clonotypes and accounted for roughly 1.0-7.5% of CD8+ T cells. Those dominant clonotypes were again the most abundant among CD3+CD56-NKG2C+ cells in a few donors, at about 25-60.1%. Whether the expanded NKG2C-expressing T cell clones were specific for HCMV antigens remained unclear. Randomly selected healthy volunteers, three men and five women, were used as the eight sequenced donors. HCMV serostatus was determined by detecting HCMV-specific IgG in serum with a commercial ELISA kit. MIGEC was used to demultiplex reads and group reads by UMI, and MiTCR was used to assemble and quantify clonotypes. To remove erroneous sequences, TCR cDNA sequences were retained only when supported by two or more reads. The tcR package was used for downstream repertoire analysis, and clonotypes were matched between fractions using CDR3 nucleotide sequence together with V segment. VDJmatch was used to annotate antigen specificity against VDJdb, with one amino acid substitution allowed in CDR3.

The receptor was isolated from a woman under 30 in good health. The rearranged segments are TRBV4-2 and TRBJ2-1, with 7 bases aligning to TRBD2. What was sequenced was CD4+ T cells sorted from blood. The nucleotide sequence is TGTGCCAGCAGCCAGAGCGGGGTCTACAATGAGCAGTTCTTC. It translates to CASSQSGVYNEQFF.